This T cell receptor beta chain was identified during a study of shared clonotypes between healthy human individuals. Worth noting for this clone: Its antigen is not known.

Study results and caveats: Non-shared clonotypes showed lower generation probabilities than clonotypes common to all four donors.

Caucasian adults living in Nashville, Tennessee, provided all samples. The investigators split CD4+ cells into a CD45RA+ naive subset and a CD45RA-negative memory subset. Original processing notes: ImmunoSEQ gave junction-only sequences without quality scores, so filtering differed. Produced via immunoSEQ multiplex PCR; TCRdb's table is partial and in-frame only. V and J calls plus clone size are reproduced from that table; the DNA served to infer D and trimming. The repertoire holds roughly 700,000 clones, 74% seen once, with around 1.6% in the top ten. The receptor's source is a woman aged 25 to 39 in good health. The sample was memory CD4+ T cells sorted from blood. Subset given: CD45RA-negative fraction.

The DNA of the CDR3 is TGTGCCAGCAGGGACCGAATCGCAGAGACCCAGTACTTC. This translates into CASRDRIAETQYF. The V gene is TRBV2, the J gene TRBJ2-5, with D hard to call. Trimming stripped 6 bases from V and 4 bases from J, with 12 bases between. The CDR3 covers 13 residues. Germline values: CDR1 SNHLY, CDR2 FYNNEI.